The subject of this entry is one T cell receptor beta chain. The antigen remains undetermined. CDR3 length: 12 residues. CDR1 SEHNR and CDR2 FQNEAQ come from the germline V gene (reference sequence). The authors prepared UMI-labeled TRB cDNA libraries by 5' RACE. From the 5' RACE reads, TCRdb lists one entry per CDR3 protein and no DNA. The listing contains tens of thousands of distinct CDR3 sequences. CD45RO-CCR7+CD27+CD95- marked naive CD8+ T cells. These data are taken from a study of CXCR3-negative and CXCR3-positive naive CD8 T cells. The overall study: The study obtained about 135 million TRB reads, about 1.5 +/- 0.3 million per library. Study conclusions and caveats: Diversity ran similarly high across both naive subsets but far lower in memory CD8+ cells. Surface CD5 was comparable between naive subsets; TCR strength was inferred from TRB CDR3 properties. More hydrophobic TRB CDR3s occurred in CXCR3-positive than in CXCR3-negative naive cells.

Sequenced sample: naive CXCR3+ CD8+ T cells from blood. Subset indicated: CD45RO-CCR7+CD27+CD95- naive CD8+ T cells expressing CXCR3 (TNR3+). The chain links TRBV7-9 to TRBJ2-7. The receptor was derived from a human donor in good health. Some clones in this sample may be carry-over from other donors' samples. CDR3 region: CASSFPSSEQYF.